These T cell receptor beta chains were read from a single sample in a study of shared clonotypes between healthy human individuals. Only in-frame clones appear in the TCRdb table, and some are missing; sequencing was by immunoSEQ multiplex PCR. The top ten clones hold about a quarter of a sample with fewer than 800,000 clones, 90% to 95% of them seen once. Sequenced: naive CD8+ T cells sorted from blood. The origin of the receptors is a man in his thirties or forties in good health. The CDR3 runs from the conserved cysteine through the conserved F or W. Fields, in order: J gene, D gene, clone size, V gene, CDR3 protein, CDR3 DNA. D genes are given only for firm matches. The size of a clone is reported for some rows only, either as once, few or many, or as a class for expanded clones.

TRBJ2-7 | - | - | TRBV5-5 | CASSTTGEGTYEQYF | TGTGCCAGCAGTACGACAGGGGAGGGAACCTACGAGCAGTACTTC
TRBJ2-7 | TRBD2 | - | TRBV11-2 | CASSFDGLAASYEQYF | TGTGCCAGCAGCTTTGATGGACTAGCGGCCTCCTACGAGCAGTACTTC
TRBJ2-7 | - | - | TRBV10-3 | CAIRDPQSYEQYF | TGTGCCATCAGGGATCCTCAGTCCTACGAGCAGTACTTC
TRBJ2-3 | TRBD2 | - | TRBV10-3 | CAISYGTSGSYTDTQYF | TGTGCCATCAGCTATGGGACTAGCGGGAGTTACACAGATACGCAGTATTTT
TRBJ2-1 | TRBD1 | - | TRBV4-3 | CASSPGTGNSHEQFF | TGCGCCAGCAGCCCCGGGACAGGTAACTCTCATGAGCAGTTCTTC
TRBJ2-7 | - | - | TRBV6-5 | CASSLLEGTYEQYF | TGTGCCAGCAGCCTCCTGGAGGGGACCTACGAGCAGTACTTC
TRBJ2-2 | - | - | TRBV7-9 | CASSPVRAGELFF | TGTGCCAGCAGCCCCGTTCGTGCCGGGGAGCTGTTTTTT
TRBJ2-2 | - | - | TRBV5-4 | CASSPVEGEGTGELFF | TGTGCCAGCAGCCCGGTTGAGGGAGAGGGCACCGGGGAGCTGTTTTTT
TRBJ1-5 | - | once | TRBV5-6 | CASSLGVTRQPQHF | TGTGCCAGCAGCTTGGGGGTAACGAGACAGCCCCAGCATTTT
TRBJ2-3 | - | once | TRBV7-6 | CASTTRPNRVPDTQYF | TGTGCCAGCACCACTCGGCCGAACAGGGTACCAGATACGCAGTATTTT
TRBJ2-1 | TRBD2 | once | TRBV27 | CASRRGGGDLNEQFF | TGTGCCAGCCGACGAGGCGGGGGAGATTTGAATGAGCAGTTCTTC
TRBJ2-7 | TRBD2 | - | TRBV4-1 | CASSQRSAGGDEQYF | TGCGCCAGCAGCCAACGATCGGCGGGAGGGGACGAGCAGTACTTC
TRBJ2-7 | TRBD2 | - | TRBV28 | CASSFSGIMYEQYF | TGTGCCAGCAGTTTTAGCGGGATCATGTACGAGCAGTACTTC
TRBJ1-3 | - | - | TRBV25-1 | CASSGGALKSGNTIYF | TGTGCCAGCAGTGGGGGAGCCCTGAAATCTGGAAACACCATATATTTT
TRBJ2-7 | TRBD2 | - | TRBV27 | CASSLGLAGAYEQYF | TGTGCCAGCAGTTTAGGCCTAGCGGGAGCCTACGAGCAGTACTTC
TRBJ1-3 | - | - | TRBV5-6 | CASSTWTDYSGNTIYF | TGTGCCAGCAGCACCTGGACAGATTACTCTGGAAACACCATATATTTT
TRBJ1-4 | - | - | TRBV9 | CASSGGPNEKLFF | TGTGCCAGCAGCGGCGGGCCTAATGAAAAACTGTTTTTT
TRBJ2-7 | - | - | TRBV10-2 | CASNEVEQYF | TGCGCCAGCAATGAGGTAGAGCAGTACTTC
TRBJ2-5 | - | once | TRBV7-6 | CASSSGDQETQYF | TGTGCCAGCAGTTCCGGGGACCAAGAGACCCAGTACTTC
TRBJ2-2 | TRBD2 | - | TRBV6-1 | CASSEGVAGVNTGELFF | TGTGCCAGCAGTGAAGGGGTAGCGGGAGTGAACACCGGGGAGCTGTTTTTT
TRBJ2-3 | TRBD2 | many | TRBV10-3 | CAISEGRETDTQYF | TGTGCCATCAGTGAAGGGCGGGAGACAGATACGCAGTATTTT
TRBJ1-1 | - | medium-sized | TRBV6-5 | CASSYSNTEAFF | TGTGCCAGCAGTTACTCGAACACTGAAGCTTTCTTT
TRBJ2-7 | TRBD1 | - | TRBV7-3 | CASSEGAGYEQYF | TGTGCCAGCAGCGAGGGGGCGGGCTACGAGCAGTACTTC
TRBJ1-1 | - | - | TRBV6-5 | CASSYSGRSHTEAFF | TGTGCCAGCAGTTACTCGGGCAGGTCGCACACTGAAGCTTTCTTT
TRBJ2-1 | TRBD2 | - | TRBV25-1 | CASTRTSPYNEQFF | TGTGCCAGCACTAGGACTAGTCCTTACAATGAGCAGTTCTTC
TRBJ2-2 | TRBD2 | - | TRBV7-6 | CASSRGLAGAVDGELFF | TGTGCCAGCAGCCGGGGACTAGCGGGAGCGGTCGACGGGGAGCTGTTTTTT
TRBJ1-2 | - | - | TRBV6-5 | CASSPGQSLGYTF | TGTGCCAGCAGCCCTGGACAGAGTCTGGGCTACACCTTC
TRBJ1-5 | - | - | TRBV4-1 | CASSQDVVEGGKNQPQHF | TGCGCCAGCAGCCAAGATGTGGTCGAGGGAGGGAAAAATCAGCCCCAGCATTTT
TRBJ2-1 | - | - | TRBV7-9 | CASSLISVRSYNEQFF | TGTGCCAGCAGCTTGATTAGTGTCAGATCGTACAATGAGCAGTTCTTC
TRBJ1-4 | - | - | TRBV19 | CASSPLQMVELFF | TGTGCCTCAAGCCCTCTTCAGATGGTAGAACTGTTTTTT
TRBJ2-7 | - | - | TRBV25-1 | CASSESPYEQYF | TGTGCCAGCAGTGAGTCCCCCTACGAGCAGTACTTC
TRBJ1-5 | TRBD1 | - | TRBV7-9 | CASSAAPTGDQPQHF | TGTGCCAGCAGCGCGGCACCAACAGGGGATCAGCCCCAGCATTTT
TRBJ2-3 | - | - | TRBV27 | CASRSGPHTDTQYF | TGTGCCAGTAGAAGCGGGCCCCACACAGATACGCAGTATTTT
TRBJ2-7 | - | - | TRBV5-4 | CASSLAGSSYEQYF | TGTGCCAGCAGCTTAGCAGGGAGCTCCTACGAGCAGTACTTC
TRBJ2-2 | - | - | TRBV7-6 | CASSLQGNTGELFF | TGTGCCAGCAGCTTACAAGGAAACACCGGGGAGCTGTTTTTT
TRBJ1-4 | - | once | TRBV7-9 | CASSLSKIQGEKLFF | TGTGCCAGCAGCCTCTCGAAAATCCAGGGGGAAAAACTGTTTTTT
TRBJ2-1 | - | - | TRBV25-1 | CASNGIRGSYNEQFF | TGTGCCAGCAATGGAATCAGGGGATCCTACAATGAGCAGTTCTTC
TRBJ2-1 | - | - | TRBV10-1 | CASSSPSTSNEQFF | TGCGCCAGCAGTAGTCCTAGTACTTCCAATGAGCAGTTCTTC
TRBJ2-4 | - | - | TRBV7-6 | CASSLVTGLLAKNIQYF | TGTGCCAGCAGCTTAGTTACGGGGCTCCTAGCCAAAAACATTCAGTACTTC
TRBJ2-7 | - | - | TRBV11-2 | CASSLFIDEQYF | TGTGCCAGCAGCTTATTTATCGACGAGCAGTACTTC
TRBJ1-5 | - | - | TRBV28 | CASSFYRTRNNQPQHF | TGTGCCAGCAGTTTCTACCGGACGAGGAACAATCAGCCCCAGCATTTT
TRBJ2-7 | - | few | TRBV27 | CASSQLGDEQYF | TGTGCCAGCAGCCAACTCGGGGACGAGCAGTACTTC
TRBJ2-1 | - | - | TRBV27 | CASSLLLTLDNEQFF | TGTGCCAGCAGTTTACTCTTGACCTTAGACAATGAGCAGTTCTTC
TRBJ2-1 | - | - | TRBV9 | CASSVEGNLFNEQFF | TGTGCCAGCAGCGTAGAAGGGAACCTATTCAATGAGCAGTTCTTC
TRBJ2-7 | - | - | TRBV28 | CASSFSGEQYF | TGTGCCAGCAGTTTTTCGGGGGAGCAGTACTTC
TRBJ2-1 | - | - | TRBV5-5 | CASSLGAYNEQFF | TGTGCCAGCAGTCTGGGGGCCTACAATGAGCAGTTCTTC
TRBJ1-2 | - | - | TRBV2 | CASKANGYTF | TGTGCCAGCAAGGCGAATGGCTACACCTTC
TRBJ2-3 | - | - | TRBV29-1 | CSVEGGVGVSDTQYF | TGCAGCGTTGAAGGGGGGGTCGGGGTGAGCGATACGCAGTATTTT
TRBJ2-7 | - | - | TRBV5-5 | CASSWGLLPSYEQYF | TGTGCCAGCAGCTGGGGACTGCTACCCAGCTACGAGCAGTACTTC
TRBJ2-1 | TRBD2 | once | TRBV28 | CASRASGGNYNEQFF | TGTGCCAGCAGGGCTAGCGGGGGGAACTACAATGAGCAGTTCTTC
TRBJ2-1 | - | - | TRBV6-1 | CASSDRLEYNEQFF | TGTGCCAGCAGTGATAGACTAGAGTACAATGAGCAGTTCTTC
TRBJ1-5 | - | - | TRBV6-5 | CASSLGSHSNQPQHF | TGTGCCAGCAGTTTAGGCAGCCATAGCAATCAGCCCCAGCATTTT
TRBJ2-1 | - | - | TRBV15 | CATSRGRSSYNEQFF | TGTGCCACCAGCAGAGGGAGGAGCTCCTACAATGAGCAGTTCTTC